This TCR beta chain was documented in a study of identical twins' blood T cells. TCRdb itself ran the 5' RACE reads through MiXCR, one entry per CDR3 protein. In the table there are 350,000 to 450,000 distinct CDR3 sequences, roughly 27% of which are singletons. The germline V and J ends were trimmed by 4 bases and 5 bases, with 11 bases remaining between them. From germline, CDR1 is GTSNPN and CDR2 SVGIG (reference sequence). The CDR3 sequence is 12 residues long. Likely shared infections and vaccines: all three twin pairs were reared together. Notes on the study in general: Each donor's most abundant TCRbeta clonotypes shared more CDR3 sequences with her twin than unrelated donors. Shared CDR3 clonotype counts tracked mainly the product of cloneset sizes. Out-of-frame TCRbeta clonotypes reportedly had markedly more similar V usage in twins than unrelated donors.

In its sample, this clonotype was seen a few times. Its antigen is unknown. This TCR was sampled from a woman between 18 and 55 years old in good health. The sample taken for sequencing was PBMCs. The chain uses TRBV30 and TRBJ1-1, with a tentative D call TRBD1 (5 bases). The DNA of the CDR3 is TGTGCCTGGACCCCAGGGCGGACTGAAGCTTTCTTT. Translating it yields CAWTPGRTEAFF.